The 4 T cell receptor beta chains below all came from one sample that was sequenced in a study of blood T cell repertoires in COVID-19. TCRdb keeps only in-frame clones here, not all; method: immunoSEQ multiplex PCR. The sample yields 350,000 to 450,000 clones, roughly 87% seen once. The sample comprised PBMCs or T cells enriched from blood (not recorded which). Every receptor here comes from a woman aged 50 to 60 who had recovered from COVID-19.

V gene TRBV15 combines with J gene TRBJ2-5, with 8 bases matching TRBD1. Looked up from germline, CDR1 is LNHNV and CDR2 is YYDKDF (reference sequence). V shed 5 bases, J shed 4 bases, and the junction held 6 bases outside the gene matches. The CDR3 runs 14 residues. CDR3 DNA sequence: TGTGCCACCAGCGGAACGGACAGGGCAGAGACCCAGTACTTC. Encoded protein: CATSGTDRAETQYF.

This sequence joins TRBV30 and TRBJ1-6; D is uncertain. The CDR3 sequence is 18 residues long. CDR1 and CDR2 (germline): GTSNPN, SVGIG (reference sequence). Trimming stripped 3 bases from V and 0 bases from J, with 18 bases between. CDR3 region: CAWSFGKAGSSYNSPLHF. CDR3 in DNA: TGTGCCTGGAGCTTCGGCAAGGCCGGGAGCTCCTATAATTCACCCCTCCACTTT.

V and J are TRBV7-9 and TRBJ2-1; D might be TRBD2 (6 bases). Germline values: CDR1 SEHNR, CDR2 FQNEAQ (reference sequence). CDR3 length equals 14 residues. V lost 5 bases and J 9 bases, leaving 17 bases between the germline ends. CDR3 amino acids: CASSPGTGSIEQFF. In nucleotides, the CDR3 is TGTGCCAGCAGCCCTGGGACTGGATCAATTGAGCAGTTCTTC.

The chain recombines TRBV6-5 with TRBJ1-2; 8 positions match TRBD1. Trimming took 7 bases from V and 8 from J; bases not matched to a gene: 6. The CDR3 is 12 amino acids. Germline CDR1 reads MNHEY; CDR2 reads SVGAGI. CDR3 loop: CASKQGAGGYTF. CDR3 bases: TGTGCCAGCAAGCAGGGGGCGGGAGGCTACACCTTC.